Presented here are 14 T cell receptor beta chains from one specimen sequenced in a study of T cell responses to AZD1222 COVID-19 vaccine. TCRdb's table, derived via immunoSEQ multiplex PCR, lists solely in-frame clones and lacks some. The repertoire holds over 100,000 clones, around nine tenths seen once, with roughly 15% in the top ten. Sequences were derived from peripheral blood, sampled on day 0 of AZD1222 vaccination. All receptors come from an adult in good health.

The chain recombines TRBV4-1 with TRBJ1-1; D gene unclear. The CDR3 covers 15 residues. V lost 0 bases and J lost 6, with 14 bases in between. Germline V gene data show CDR1 as MGHRA and CDR2 as YSYEKL. The CDR3 loop is CASSQEAVTIAEAFF. The CDR3 nucleotides read TGCGCCAGCAGCCAAGAGGCGGTGACGATCGCTGAAGCTTTCTTT.

J is TRBJ2-7 and V is TRBV21-1; the table assigns TRBD2, which was not confirmed against the DNA. TRBV21-1 is a known pseudogene. The CDR3 consists of 16 residues. The CDR3 loop reads CASSTSQRELVYEQYV. CDR3 DNA sequence: TGTGCCAGCAGCACGTCTCAGCGGGAGTTAGTCTACGAGCAGTACGTC.

The chain is built from TRBV6-2 or TRBV6-3 and TRBJ1-2, with unresolved D. V lost 0 bases and J 1 base, leaving 6 bases between the germline ends. The CDR3 consists of 14 residues. Germline CDR1 is MNHEY and CDR2 is SVGEGT. CDR3: CASSYSGNNYGYTF. CDR3 nucleotides: TGTGCCAGCAGTTACTCCGGGAATAACTATGGCTACACCTTC.

This clone was found a few times. The rearrangement joins TRBV5-6 to TRBJ1-6; tentatively, D is TRBD1 (5 bases). Per germline, CDR1 SGHDT and CDR2 YYEEEE. This CDR3 is 14 amino acids long. V was pared by 7 bases and J by 5 bases, with 13 bases between. CDR3 region: CASATWGHNSPLHF. DNA for the CDR3: TGTGCCAGCGCAACTTGGGGACATAATTCACCCCTCCACTTT. The full variable domain, completed using reference TRBV5-6 and TRBJ1-6, is DAGVTQSPTHLIKTRGQQVTLRCSPKSGHDTVSWYQQALGQGPQFIFQYYEEEERQRGNFPDRFSGHQFPNYSSELNVNALLLGDSALYLCASATWGHNSPLHFGNGTRLTVT.

The chain combines TRBV7-2 with TRBJ2-2; no clear D. Germline-derived CDR1 and CDR2 are SGHTA and FQGNSA. There are 11 residues in the CDR3. V was pared by 2 bases and J by 7 bases, with 2 bases between. In nucleotides, the CDR3 is TGTGCCAGCAGCTTACACGGGGAGCTGTTTTTT. Translating it yields CASSLHGELFF.

This clone was counted only a few times. The rearrangement uses TRBV19 and TRBJ2-1; TRBD2 might be the D (6 bases). The CDR3 runs to 15 residues. V gave up 5 bases and J gave up 2 bases, with 13 bases separating them. Per germline, CDR1 LNHDA and CDR2 SQIVND (reference sequence). The CDR3 is CASSPPGRPYNEQFF. As DNA, the CDR3 is TGTGCCAGTAGTCCCCCAGGGAGGCCCTACAATGAGCAGTTCTTC.

This clone has only a few counts. The chain employs TRBV19 and TRBJ1-5; 8 positions match TRBD1. From germline, CDR1 is LNHDA and CDR2 SQIVND (reference sequence). The CDR3 extends over 16 amino acids. V was clipped by 5 bases and J by 4 bases; unmatched bases: 10. CDR3 in amino acids: CASSAKDRGGNQPQHF. CDR3 DNA: TGTGCCAGTAGTGCCAAAGACAGGGGAGGTAATCAGCCCCAGCATTTT.

The chain employs TRBV11-1 and TRBJ1-1, with unresolved D. CDR3 length: 15 residues. V was clipped by 1 base and J by 1 base, with 10 bases between them. Per germline, CDR1 SGHAT and CDR2 FQDESV (reference sequence). The CDR3 nucleotides read TGTGCCAGCAGCTTAGAAACTAGACCGAACACTGAAGCTTTCTTT. Residues: CASSLETRPNTEAFF.

The gene calls are TRBV19 and TRBJ2-3; D remains unclear. Trimming shortened V by 8 bases and J by 0 bases, and 15 bases separated the two germline ends. The CDR3 is made up of 15 amino acids. Per the germline V gene, CDR1 is LNHDA and CDR2 is SQIVND (reference sequence). In DNA, the CDR3 is TGTGCCAGTTCAAGGCTCCACCCAAGCACAGATACGCAGTATTTT. Amino acid sequence: CASSRLHPSTDTQYF.

The rearrangement uses TRBV19 and TRBJ1-3; D is uncertain. The germline V gene encodes CDR1 LNHDA and CDR2 SQIVND (reference sequence). The CDR3 is 13 residues long. With 8 bases removed from V and 2 bases from J, the gap between germline ends came to 10 bases. In nucleotides, the CDR3 is TGTGCCAGTTGTCTCACTCCTGGAAACACCATATATTTT. Its translation is CASCLTPGNTIYF.

The chain has TRBV3-1 (or the pseudogene TRBV3-2) and TRBJ2-5; D unresolved. V dropped 4 bases and J dropped 5 bases, with 17 bases sitting between them. Germline V gives CDR1 LGHDT, CDR2 YNNKEL (reference sequence). The CDR3 sequence is 15 residues long. CDR3 region: CASSPRDRPWETQYF. CDR3 sequence (DNA): TGTGCCAGCAGCCCCCGTGACCGACCTTGGGAGACCCAGTACTTC.

This CDR3 is CATSDPMVRGQPQHF. CDR3 DNA sequence: TGTGCCACCAGTGACCCGATGGTGAGAGGTCAGCCCCAGCATTTT. The V gene is TRBV24-1, the J gene TRBJ1-5, with D uncertain. There are 15 residues in the CDR3. Trimming took 4 bases from V and 6 from J, leaving 15 bases between them. Germline V gives CDR1 KGHDR, CDR2 SFDVKD.

The J gene is TRBJ1-1, the V gene TRBV5-6; 7 bases are a match to TRBD1. With V trimmed by 0 bases and J by 1 base, 6 bases remained unmatched. Germline V gene data show CDR1 as SGHDT and CDR2 as YYEEEE. The CDR3 loop spans 16 amino acids. Here the CDR3 DNA reads TGTGCCAGCAGCTTGGTGGCAGGGGGAGGGAACACTGAAGCTTTCTTT. This encodes CASSLVAGGGNTEAFF. The entire variable domain, with the rest obtained from reference TRBV5-6 and TRBJ1-1, is as follows: DAGVTQSPTHLIKTRGQQVTLRCSPKSGHDTVSWYQQALGQGPQFIFQYYEEEERQRGNFPDRFSGHQFPNYSSELNVNALLLGDSALYLCASSLVAGGGNTEAFFGQGTRLTVV.

The V gene is TRBV18, the J gene TRBJ1-2; no definite D call. The CDR3 contains 13 residues. V lost 5 bases and J lost 8, with 15 bases in between. CDR1 is KGHSH, CDR2 LQKENI, per germline. The DNA of the CDR3 is TGTGCCAGCTCAACCGATCGGGCGAAAGGCTACACCTTC. Its translation: CASSTDRAKGYTF.